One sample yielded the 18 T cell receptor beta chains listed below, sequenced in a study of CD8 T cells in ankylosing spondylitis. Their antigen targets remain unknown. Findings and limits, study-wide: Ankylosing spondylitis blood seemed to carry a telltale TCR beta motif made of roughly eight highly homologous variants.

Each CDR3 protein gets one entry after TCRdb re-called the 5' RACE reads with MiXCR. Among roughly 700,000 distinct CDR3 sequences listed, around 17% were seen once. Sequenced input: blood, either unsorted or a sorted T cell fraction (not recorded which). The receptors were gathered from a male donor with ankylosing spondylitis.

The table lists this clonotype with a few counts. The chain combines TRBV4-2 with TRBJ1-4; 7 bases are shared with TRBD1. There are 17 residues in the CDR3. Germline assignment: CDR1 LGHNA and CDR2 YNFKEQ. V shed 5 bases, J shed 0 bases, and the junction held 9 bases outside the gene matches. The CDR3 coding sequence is TGTGCCAGCAGCGCACCGGGACAGATAACAACTAATGAAAAACTGTTTTTT. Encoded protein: CASSAPGQITTNEKLFF.

The CDR3 loop is CASSSGQGNNEKLFF. The CDR3 nucleotides are TGTGCCAGCAGCTCGGGACAGGGAAACAATGAAAAACTGTTTTTT. The chain joins TRBV7-9 to TRBJ1-4; 9 nucleotides match TRBD1. The CDR3 has 15 residues. V lost 4 bases and J lost 5; bases outside the gene matches: 5. The germline CDR1 and CDR2 sequences are SEHNR and FQNEAQ (reference sequence).

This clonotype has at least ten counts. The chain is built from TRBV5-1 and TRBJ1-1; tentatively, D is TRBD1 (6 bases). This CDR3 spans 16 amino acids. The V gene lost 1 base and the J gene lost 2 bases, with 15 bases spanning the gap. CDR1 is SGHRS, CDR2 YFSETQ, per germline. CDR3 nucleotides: TGCGCCAGCAGCTTGAATGGCAGGGGCAGTAACACTGAAGCTTTCTTT. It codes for CASSLNGRGSNTEAFF.

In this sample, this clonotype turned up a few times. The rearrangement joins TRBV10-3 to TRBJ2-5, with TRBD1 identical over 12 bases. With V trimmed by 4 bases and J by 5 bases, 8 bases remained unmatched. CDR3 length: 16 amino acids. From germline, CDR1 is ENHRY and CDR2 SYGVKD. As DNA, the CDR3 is TGTGCCATCAGTGGGGGACAGGGGGCCGATTTTGAGACCCAGTACTTC. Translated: CAISGGQGADFETQYF.

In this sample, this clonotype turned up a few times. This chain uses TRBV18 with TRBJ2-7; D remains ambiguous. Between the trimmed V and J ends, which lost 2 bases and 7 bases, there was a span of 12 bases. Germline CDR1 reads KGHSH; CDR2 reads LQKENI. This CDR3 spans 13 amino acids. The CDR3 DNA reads TGTGCCAGCTCACCAAACACCCCCCTGGAGCAGTACTTC. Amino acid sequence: CASSPNTPLEQYF.

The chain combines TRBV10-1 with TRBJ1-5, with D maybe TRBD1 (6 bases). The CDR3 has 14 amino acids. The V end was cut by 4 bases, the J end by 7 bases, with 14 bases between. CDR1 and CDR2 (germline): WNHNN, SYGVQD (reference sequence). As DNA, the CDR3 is TGCGCCAGCAGTGGCCGGGGGGCGTGGCAGCCCCAGCATTTT. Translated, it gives CASSGRGAWQPQHF.

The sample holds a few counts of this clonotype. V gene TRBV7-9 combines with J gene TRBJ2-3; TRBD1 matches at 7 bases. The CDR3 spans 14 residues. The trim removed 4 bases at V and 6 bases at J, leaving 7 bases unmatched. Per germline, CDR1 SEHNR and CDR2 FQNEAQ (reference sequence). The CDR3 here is CASSSHSRGDTQYF. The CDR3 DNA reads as TGTGCCAGCAGCTCGCACAGCAGGGGGGATACGCAGTATTTT.

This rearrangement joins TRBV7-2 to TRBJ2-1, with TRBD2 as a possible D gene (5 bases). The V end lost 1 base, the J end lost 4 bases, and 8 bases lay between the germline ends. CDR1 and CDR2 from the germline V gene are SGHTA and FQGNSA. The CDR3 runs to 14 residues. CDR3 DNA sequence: TGTGCCAGCAGCTTAGAAGAGGGTTACAATGAGCAGTTCTTC. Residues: CASSLEEGYNEQFF.

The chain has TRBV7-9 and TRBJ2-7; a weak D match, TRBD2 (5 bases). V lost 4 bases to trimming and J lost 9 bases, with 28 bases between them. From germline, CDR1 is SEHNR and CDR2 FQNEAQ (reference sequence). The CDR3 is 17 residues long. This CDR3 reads CASSSPILADSSEGQYF. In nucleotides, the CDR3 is TGTGCCAGCAGCTCCCCCATCCTAGCCGACTCCTCCGAGGGGCAGTACTTC. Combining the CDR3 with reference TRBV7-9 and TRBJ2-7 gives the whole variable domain DTGVSQNPRHKITKRGQNVTFRCDPISEHNRLYWYRQTLGQGPEFLTYFQNEAQLEKSRLLSDRFSAERPKGSFSTLEIQRTEQGDSAMYLCASSSPILADSSEGQYFGPGTRLTVT.

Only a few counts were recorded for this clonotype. The CDR3 region is CASSSPGRTYEQYF. The CDR3, as DNA: TGTGCCAGCAGTTCCCCGGGACGAACCTACGAGCAGTACTTC. The chain links TRBV6-5 to TRBJ2-7; D could derive from TRBD1 or TRBD2 (5 bases each). Between the trimmed V and J ends, which lost 4 bases and 2 bases, there was a span of 12 bases. Germline loops: CDR1 MNHEY, CDR2 SVGAGI. This CDR3 region has 14 residues.

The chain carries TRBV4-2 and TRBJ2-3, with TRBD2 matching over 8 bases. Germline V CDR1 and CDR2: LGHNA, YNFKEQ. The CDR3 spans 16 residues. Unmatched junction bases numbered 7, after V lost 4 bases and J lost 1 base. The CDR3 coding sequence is TGTGCCAGCAGCCGAGCAACGCGGGGGGGCACAGATACGCAGTATTTT. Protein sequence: CASSRATRGGTDTQYF.

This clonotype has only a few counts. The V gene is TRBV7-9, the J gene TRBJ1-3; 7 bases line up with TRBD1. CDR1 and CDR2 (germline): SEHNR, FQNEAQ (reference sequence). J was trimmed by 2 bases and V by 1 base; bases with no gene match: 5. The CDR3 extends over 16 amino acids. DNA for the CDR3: TGTGCCAGCAGCTTAGTAGGGGGCCTTACTGGAAACACCATATATTTT. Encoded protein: CASSLVGGLTGNTIYF.

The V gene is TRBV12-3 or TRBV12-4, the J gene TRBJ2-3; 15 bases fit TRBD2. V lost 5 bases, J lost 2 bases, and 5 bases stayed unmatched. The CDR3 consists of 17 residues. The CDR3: CASSLGLAGGPTDTQYF. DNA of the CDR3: TGTGCCAGCAGTCTCGGACTAGCGGGGGGGCCCACAGATACGCAGTATTTT.

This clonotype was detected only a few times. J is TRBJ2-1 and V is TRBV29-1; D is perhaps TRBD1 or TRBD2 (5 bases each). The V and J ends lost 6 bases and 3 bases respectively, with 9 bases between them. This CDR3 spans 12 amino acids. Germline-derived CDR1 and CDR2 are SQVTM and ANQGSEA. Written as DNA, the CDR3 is TGCAGCGTGGGACGAAACTACAATGAGCAGTTCTTC. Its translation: CSVGRNYNEQFF.

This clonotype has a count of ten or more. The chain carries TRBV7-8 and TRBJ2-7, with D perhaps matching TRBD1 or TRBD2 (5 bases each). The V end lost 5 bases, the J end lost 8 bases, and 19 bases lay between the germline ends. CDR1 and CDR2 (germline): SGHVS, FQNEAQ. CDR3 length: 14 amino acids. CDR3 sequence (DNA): TGTGCCAGCAGCCACCCGGGACGGAGCGTCCAGCAGTACTTC. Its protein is CASSHPGRSVQQYF.

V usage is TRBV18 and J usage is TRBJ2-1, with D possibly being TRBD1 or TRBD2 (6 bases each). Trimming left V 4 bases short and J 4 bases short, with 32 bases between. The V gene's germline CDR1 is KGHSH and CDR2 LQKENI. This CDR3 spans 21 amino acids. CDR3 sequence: CASSLGAGDPEGRMIYNEQFF. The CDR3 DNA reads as TGTGCCAGCTCACTCGGGGCAGGGGATCCGGAGGGCCGAATGATATACAATGAGCAGTTCTTC.

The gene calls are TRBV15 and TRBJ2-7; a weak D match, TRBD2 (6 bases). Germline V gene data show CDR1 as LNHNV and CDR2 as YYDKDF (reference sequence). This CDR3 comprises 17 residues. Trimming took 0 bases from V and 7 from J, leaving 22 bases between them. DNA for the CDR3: TGTGCCACCAGCAGAGACCCCACATCAGGCCTAGCGCGGGAGCAGTACTTC. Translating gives CATSRDPTSGLAREQYF. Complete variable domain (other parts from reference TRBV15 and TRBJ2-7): DAMVIQNPRYQVTQFGKPVTLSCSQTLNHNVMYWYQQKSSQAPKLLFHYYDKDFNNEADTPDNFQSRRPNTSFCFLDIRSPGLGDTAMYLCATSRDPTSGLAREQYFGPGTRLTVT.

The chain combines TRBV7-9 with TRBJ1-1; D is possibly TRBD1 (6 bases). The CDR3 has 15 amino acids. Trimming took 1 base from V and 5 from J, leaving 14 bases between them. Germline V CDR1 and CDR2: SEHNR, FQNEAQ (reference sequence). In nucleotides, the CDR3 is TGTGCCAGCAGCTTAGATGGCAGGGGAGGGACTGAAGCTTTCTTT. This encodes CASSLDGRGGTEAFF.